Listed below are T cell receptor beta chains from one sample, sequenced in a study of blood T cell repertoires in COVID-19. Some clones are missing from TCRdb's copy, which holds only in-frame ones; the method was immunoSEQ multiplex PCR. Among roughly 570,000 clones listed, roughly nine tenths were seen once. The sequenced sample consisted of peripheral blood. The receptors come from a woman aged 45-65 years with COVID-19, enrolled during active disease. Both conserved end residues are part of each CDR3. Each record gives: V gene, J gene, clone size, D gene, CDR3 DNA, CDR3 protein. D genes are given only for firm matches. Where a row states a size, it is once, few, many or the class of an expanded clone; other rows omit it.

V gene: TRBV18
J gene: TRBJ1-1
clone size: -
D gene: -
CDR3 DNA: TGTGCCAGCTCTCTCTCGAACACTGAAGCTTTCTTT
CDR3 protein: CASSLSNTEAFF

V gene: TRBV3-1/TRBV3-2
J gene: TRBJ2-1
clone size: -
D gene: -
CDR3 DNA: TGTGCCAGCAGCCAACGTGCCGGGGATGAGCAGTTCTTC
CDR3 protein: CASSQRAGDEQFF

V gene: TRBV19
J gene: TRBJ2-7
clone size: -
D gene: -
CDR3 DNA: TGTGCCACCGGGACACCTTTCTACGAGCAGTACTTC
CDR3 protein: CATGTPFYEQYF

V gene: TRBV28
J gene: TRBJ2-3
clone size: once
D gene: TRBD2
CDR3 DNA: TGTGCCAGCAGTTTGCAGGGAGGGGTCACAGATACGCAGTATTTT
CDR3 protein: CASSLQGGVTDTQYF

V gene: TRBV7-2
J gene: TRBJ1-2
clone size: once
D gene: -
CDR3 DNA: TGTGCCAGCAGCTTACTGGGGGGATCGGGCTACACCTTC
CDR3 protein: CASSLLGGSGYTF

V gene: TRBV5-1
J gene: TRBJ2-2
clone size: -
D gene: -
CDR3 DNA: TGCGCCGCTTCCCGGGGGTCCCACACCGGGGAGCTGTTTTTT
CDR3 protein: CAASRGSHTGELFF

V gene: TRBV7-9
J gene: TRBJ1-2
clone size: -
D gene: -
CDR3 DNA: TGTGCCAGCAGCTTGAGCGAAGCTAACTATGGCTACACCTTC
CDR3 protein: CASSLSEANYGYTF

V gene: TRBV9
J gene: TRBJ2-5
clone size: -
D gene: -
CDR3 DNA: TGTGCCAGCAGCTTCCCGGGGAGAGACGAGACCCAGTACTTC
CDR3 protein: CASSFPGRDETQYF

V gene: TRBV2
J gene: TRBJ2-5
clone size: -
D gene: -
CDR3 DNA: TGTGCCAGCAGTGAATCTCTGAGCCAAGAGACCCAGTACTTC
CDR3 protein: CASSESLSQETQYF

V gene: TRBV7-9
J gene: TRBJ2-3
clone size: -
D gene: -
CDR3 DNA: TGTGCCAGCACCCTCGTGGATACGCAGTATTTT
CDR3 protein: CASTLVDTQYF

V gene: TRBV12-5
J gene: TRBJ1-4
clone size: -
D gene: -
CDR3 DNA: TGTGCTAGTGGTTTGGGACATTCTAATGAAAAACTGTTTTTT
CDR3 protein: CASGLGHSNEKLFF

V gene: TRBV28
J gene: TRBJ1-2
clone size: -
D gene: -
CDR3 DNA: TGTGCCAGCAGTGTCCGAGGGCAGGCTAACTATGGCTACACCTTC
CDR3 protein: CASSVRGQANYGYTF